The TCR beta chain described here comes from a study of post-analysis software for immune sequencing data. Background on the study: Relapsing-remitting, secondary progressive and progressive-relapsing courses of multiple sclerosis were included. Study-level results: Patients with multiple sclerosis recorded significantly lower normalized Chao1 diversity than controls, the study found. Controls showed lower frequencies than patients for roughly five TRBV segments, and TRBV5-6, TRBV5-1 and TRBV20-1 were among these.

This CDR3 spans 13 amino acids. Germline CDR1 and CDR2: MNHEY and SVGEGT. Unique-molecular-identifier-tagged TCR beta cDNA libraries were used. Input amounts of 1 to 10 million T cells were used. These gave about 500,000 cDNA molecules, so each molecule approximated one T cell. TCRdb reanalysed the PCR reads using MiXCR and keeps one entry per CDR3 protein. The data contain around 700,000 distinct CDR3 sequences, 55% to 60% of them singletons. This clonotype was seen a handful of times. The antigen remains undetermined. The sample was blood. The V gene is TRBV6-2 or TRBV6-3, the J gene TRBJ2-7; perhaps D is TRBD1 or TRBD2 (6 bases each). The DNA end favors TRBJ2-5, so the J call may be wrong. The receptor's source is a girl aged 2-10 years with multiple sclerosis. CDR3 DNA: TGTGCCAGCAGCGGTGGGGGGCTGGAGACCCAGTACTTC. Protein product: CASSGGGLETQYF.